The clone carrying this T cell receptor (beta chain) has only a few counts. Its antigen is not identified. TCR beta cDNA libraries included unique molecular identifiers. TCRdb re-derived calls from the PCR reads in MiXCR, one entry per CDR3 protein. The sample contains around 710,000 distinct CDR3 sequences, around 46% of which appear only once. Germline V gene data show CDR1 as SEHNR and CDR2 as FQNEAQ (reference sequence). V lost 4 bases, J lost 9 bases, and 19 bases lay in between. The CDR3 contains 15 residues. The source of the sample is a study of post-analysis software for immune sequencing data. Overall study findings and caveats: Patients carried roughly five TRBV segments more frequently than controls did, and TRBV5-6, TRBV5-1 and TRBV20-1 were among them.

The receptor's source is a girl between 5 and 17 years old with multiple sclerosis. V usage is TRBV7-9 and J usage is TRBJ2-4, with D possibly being TRBD1 or TRBD2 (6 bases each). Sample: blood. The CDR3 sequence is CASSSRGHGDPIQYF. The CDR3 DNA sequence: TGTGCCAGCAGCTCCCGGGGGCACGGGGACCCCATTCAGTACTTC.